The 21 T cell receptor beta chains given below trace back to one sample, sequenced in a study of OX40 agonist ivuxolimab in advanced cancers. TCRdb's table, derived via immunoSEQ multiplex PCR, lists solely in-frame clones and lacks some. The repertoire holds 59,000 or so clones, with 80% to 90% as singletons. The input for sequencing was CD4+ or CD8+ T cells sorted from blood, taken in a trial of the OX40 agonist ivuxolimab. These receptors were collected from an adult with an advanced solid tumor such as melanoma, head and neck, liver or kidney cancer.

The rearrangement uses TRBV5-6 and TRBJ1-4; 7 bases match TRBD1. V dropped 0 bases and J dropped 8; count of bases not matched to a gene: 4. The germline V gene encodes CDR1 SGHDT and CDR2 YYEEEE. The CDR3 spans 14 residues. CDR3 sequence reads: CASSLGTGEEKLFF. The CDR3 DNA reads as TGTGCCAGCAGCTTGGGGACAGGAGAAGAAAAACTGTTTTTT.

The V and J genes are TRBV10-3 and TRBJ1-2; 8 bases fit TRBD1. With V trimmed by 6 bases and J by 1 base, 4 bases remained unmatched. The CDR3 covers 14 residues. The germline gives CDR1 ENHRY, CDR2 SYGVKD. As DNA, the CDR3 is TGTGCCATCAGCGACGGACAGGGTAACTATGGCTACACCTTC. Its translation is CAISDGQGNYGYTF.

J is TRBJ2-7 and V is TRBV30; TRBD2 might be the D (7 bases). The CDR3 is 18 amino acids. The V and J ends lost 5 bases and 0 bases respectively, with 26 bases between them. The germline V gene has CDR1 GTSNPN and CDR2 SVGIG (reference sequence). CDR3 in amino acids: CAWAPHGGRVYSSYEQYF. The CDR3, as DNA: TGTGCCTGGGCCCCGCACGGGGGGCGGGTCTACTCCTCCTACGAGCAGTACTTC.

The CDR3 sequence: CASSIEGLGSEQFF. For the CDR3, the DNA is TGTGCCAGTAGTATTGAGGGTCTGGGTAGTGAGCAGTTCTTC. This chain links TRBV19 with TRBJ2-1, with a possible D match to TRBD2 (5 bases). The CDR3 has 14 amino acids. Germline values: CDR1 LNHDA, CDR2 SQIVND (reference sequence). With 3 bases removed from V and 9 bases from J, the gap between germline ends came to 15 bases.

The genes are TRBV7-9 and TRBJ2-5; D gene uncertain. The CDR3 has 12 residues. Trimming shortened V by 6 bases and J by 5 bases, and 10 bases separated the two germline ends. The germline V gene encodes CDR1 SEHNR and CDR2 FQNEAQ (reference sequence). The CDR3 here is CASSLIGETQYF. The CDR3 bases are TGTGCCAGCAGTTTAATCGGGGAGACCCAGTACTTC.

This chain connects TRBV27 to TRBJ2-5; TRBD2 might be the D (5 bases). V lost 7 bases, J lost 5 bases, and 23 bases lay in between. The CDR3 runs 16 residues. Germline values: CDR1 MNHEY, CDR2 SMNVEV (reference sequence). CDR3 residues: CASTLEGPPPWETQYF. The CDR3 coding sequence is TGTGCCAGCACTCTTGAGGGCCCCCCTCCATGGGAGACCCAGTACTTC.

The chain recombines TRBV11-2 with TRBJ2-7; no clear D gene. Trimming pared 0 bases from V and 1 base from J, leaving 10 bases between. Germline V lookup: CDR1 SGHAT, CDR2 FQNNGV. The CDR3 runs 15 residues. CDR3 DNA: TGTGCCAGCAGCTTAGAACCGGGTCGATCCTACGAGCAGTACTTC. It codes for CASSLEPGRSYEQYF.

This chain joins TRBV6-1 and TRBJ1-1; D might be TRBD1 (6 bases). This CDR3 region has 14 residues. Per the germline V gene, CDR1 is MNHNS and CDR2 is SASEGT. V gave up 10 bases and J gave up 5 bases, with 20 bases separating them. The CDR3 protein is CAIQQGGPRTEAFF. Here the CDR3 DNA reads TGTGCCATACAACAAGGGGGGCCGAGAACTGAAGCTTTCTTT.

This chain joins TRBV18 and TRBJ1-5; D gene ambiguous. V was trimmed by 0 bases and J by 6 bases, leaving 12 bases between them. This CDR3 spans 15 amino acids. Germline V CDR1 and CDR2: KGHSH, LQKENI. For the CDR3, the DNA is TGTGCCAGCTCACCACCTTCACAGATAGGTCAGCCCCAGCATTTT. It is translated as CASSPPSQIGQPQHF.

This rearrangement joins TRBV7-3 to TRBJ2-3; 8 nucleotides align to TRBD2. This CDR3 region has 18 residues. J gave up 1 base and V 1 base, and 10 bases lay outside the gene matches. CDR1 is SGHTA and CDR2 is FQGTGA in the germline V gene. CDR3 region: CASSLNLGSAGGTDTQYF. The CDR3, as DNA: TGTGCCAGCAGCTTAAATCTGGGATCAGCGGGGGGCACAGATACGCAGTATTTT.

The chain joins TRBV2 to TRBJ2-5; no firm D call. Germline CDR1 reads SNHLY; CDR2 reads FYNNEI. The CDR3 spans 14 residues. Deletions cut 4 bases from V and 4 bases from J, with 13 bases between. CDR3 bases: TGTGCCAGCAGTGTCCGGCAGTATCGAGAGACCCAGTACTTC. It codes for CASSVRQYRETQYF.

The V and J genes are TRBV2 and TRBJ2-7, with D unresolved. The germline V and J ends were trimmed by 3 bases and 8 bases, with 14 bases remaining between them. Germline CDR1 and CDR2: SNHLY and FYNNEI. There are 13 residues in the CDR3. CDR3 in DNA: TGTGCCAGCAGTGAGGCCCTTTCCTATAAGCAGTACTTC. Translating gives CASSEALSYKQYF.

This clone was seen once. V gene TRBV5-1 combines with J gene TRBJ2-1, with D tentatively TRBD2 (5 bases). The length of the CDR3 is 19 residues. The germline gives CDR1 SGHRS, CDR2 YFSETQ. V shed 1 base and J shed 2 bases, with 22 bases lying between them. CDR3 nucleotide sequence: TGCGCCAGCAGCTTGCACGGAAGCACGGGGATAGACACCTACAATGAGCAGTTCTTC. Translation: CASSLHGSTGIDTYNEQFF.

This chain links TRBV7-8 with TRBJ2-1; TRBD2 agrees at 7 bases. The germline gives CDR1 SGHVS, CDR2 FQNEAQ. This CDR3 spans 16 amino acids. V was pared by 4 bases and J by 4 bases, with 10 bases of the junction left unmatched. CDR3 coding DNA: TGTGCCAGCAGCTCGGGACTATCGGGGGGTTACAATGAGCAGTTCTTC. Amino acid sequence: CASSSGLSGGYNEQFF.

This chain links TRBV5-1 with TRBJ1-1, with 7 bases matching TRBD1. V lost 1 base and J lost 6; bases outside the gene matches: 6. Germline V lookup: CDR1 SGHRS, CDR2 YFSETQ. This CDR3 contains 14 residues. CDR3 nucleotides: TGCGCCAGCAGCTTGCTTGGACAGGCCCCTGAAGCTTTCTTT. Translated, it gives CASSLLGQAPEAFF.

The chain recombines TRBV4-2 with TRBJ2-3; 7 bases align to TRBD1. The V segment lost 6 bases and the J segment 0 bases; nucleotides outside the gene matches: 9. The CDR3 runs 16 residues. Germline V gene sequence: CDR1 LGHNA, CDR2 YNFKEQ. CDR3 amino acids: CASSLGTDSSTDTQYF. CDR3 DNA: TGTGCCAGCAGTCTGGGGACAGACTCTAGCACAGATACGCAGTATTTT.

The genes are TRBV7-2 and TRBJ2-1, with 10 positions matching TRBD1. The CDR3 is 16 residues long. From germline, CDR1 is SGHTA and CDR2 FQGNSA. After removal of 4 bases from V and 6 bases from J, the junction contained 9 bases not matched to a gene. CDR3 coding DNA: TGTGCCAGCAGCTCGGATACCGGGACAGGGGCCAATGAGCAGTTCTTC. This sequence encodes CASSSDTGTGANEQFF.

In its sample, this clone was seen a few times. V and J are TRBV6-6 and TRBJ1-1; no clear D. V gave up 4 bases and J gave up 1 base, with 10 bases separating them. CDR1 and CDR2 (germline): MNHNY, SVGAGI (reference sequence). The CDR3 sequence is 14 residues long. The CDR3 protein is CASSLPAKNTEAFF. DNA of the CDR3: TGTGCCAGCAGTTTGCCCGCGAAGAACACTGAAGCTTTCTTT.

This clone was counted only a few times. The chain combines TRBV5-1 with TRBJ1-1; 8 bases align to TRBD1. CDR1 and CDR2 (germline): SGHRS, YFSETQ. The CDR3 length is 15 residues. V was clipped by 0 bases and J by 5 bases; unmatched bases: 6. CDR3 DNA sequence: TGCGCCAGCAGCTTGGTCTGGCAGGGGGCGACTGAAGCTTTCTTT. As protein: CASSLVWQGATEAFF.

This clone turned up a few times. This chain joins TRBV5-4 and TRBJ2-2, with 8 positions matching TRBD1. The CDR3 has 16 residues. V gave up 4 bases and J gave up 1 base; unmatched junction bases: 6. CDR1 and CDR2 (germline): SGHNT, YYREEE (reference sequence). DNA for the CDR3: TGTGCCAGCAGCGGTACAGGGGGAGGGAACACCGGGGAGCTGTTTTTT. It translates to CASSGTGGGNTGELFF.

This clone appeared a single time. This sequence joins TRBV7-2 and TRBJ2-7, with 8 positions matching TRBD1. The germline V gene has CDR1 SGHTA and CDR2 FQGNSA. This CDR3 comprises 16 residues. Trimming cost V 1 base and J 7 bases; bases outside gene matches: 12. The CDR3 protein is CASSLDVGRGLGEQYF. CDR3 sequence (DNA): TGTGCCAGCAGCTTAGATGTTGGCAGGGGGCTCGGTGAGCAGTACTTC.